This T cell receptor beta chain was observed in a study of T cells after yellow fever vaccination. Whole-study context: Fractions of limited cellularity were prepared by means of SMART-Seq v4 Ultra Low Input. The study, taken as a whole, reports: Faster peaking, at day 5 versus 15, marked a secondary response that was weaker. Overall, a small share of clonotypes was seen in both CD4 and CD8 compartments.

TCRdb re-derived calls from the 5' RACE reads in MiXCR, one entry per CDR3 protein. This table holds some 500,000 distinct CDR3 sequences, approximately 13% found once. CDR1 is MDHEN and CDR2 is SYDVKM in the germline V gene. The CDR3 runs to 14 residues. V was trimmed by 10 bases and J by 4 bases, leaving 17 bases between them. On this clonotype itself: Its antigen is as yet unknown.

Here the sequenced sample was PBMCs, taken on the day of the yellow fever booster vaccination. This clonotype was obtained from a man under 40 who received the YFV17D yellow fever vaccine. The V and J genes are TRBV28 and TRBJ1-5; possibly TRBD1 for D (6 bases). The CDR3 coding sequence is TGTGCCAACTCGGCTGGGGGCACGAATCAGCCCCAGCATTTT. Its protein is CANSAGGTNQPQHF.